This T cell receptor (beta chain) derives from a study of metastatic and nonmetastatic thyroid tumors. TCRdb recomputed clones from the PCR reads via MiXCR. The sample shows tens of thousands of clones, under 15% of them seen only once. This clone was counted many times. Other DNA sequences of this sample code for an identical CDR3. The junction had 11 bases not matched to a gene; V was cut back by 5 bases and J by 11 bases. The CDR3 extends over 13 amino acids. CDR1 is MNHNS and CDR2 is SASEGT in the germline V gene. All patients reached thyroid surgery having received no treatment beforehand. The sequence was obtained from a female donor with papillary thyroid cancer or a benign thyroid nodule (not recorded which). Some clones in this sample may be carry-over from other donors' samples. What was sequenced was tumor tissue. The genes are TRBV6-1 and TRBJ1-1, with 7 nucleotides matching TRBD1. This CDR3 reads CASSLDRDITAFF. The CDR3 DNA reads TGTGCCAGCAGTCTAGACAGGGACATTACGGCTTTCTTT.